Shown below are 25 T cell receptor beta chains from a single sample sequenced in a study of T cell responses to AZD1222 COVID-19 vaccine. Data came from immunoSEQ multiplex PCR; TCRdb stores just in-frame clones and leaves some out. The sample carries under 120,000 clones, about 94% recorded once. Sequenced here: peripheral blood, sampled on day 0 of AZD1222 vaccination. These receptors originate from an adult in good health.

The genes are TRBV19 and TRBJ2-1; D tentatively reads TRBD1 or TRBD2 (5 bases each). The germline V and J ends were trimmed by 4 bases and 2 bases, with 15 bases remaining between them. The germline CDR1 and CDR2 sequences are LNHDA and SQIVND (reference sequence). The CDR3 is 16 residues long. CDR3 residues: CASSTSRGEAYNEQFF. CDR3 nucleotides: TGTGCCAGTAGTACATCACGGGGCGAGGCCTACAATGAGCAGTTCTTC.

The chain recombines TRBV6-2 or TRBV6-3 with TRBJ2-5, with 8 bases aligning to TRBD2. CDR3 size: 17 residues. CDR1 MNHEY and CDR2 SVGEGT come from the germline V gene. V dropped 6 bases and J dropped 6; count of bases not matched to a gene: 18. Written as DNA, the CDR3 is TGTGCCAGCAGCCCCTCCTACGCACTAGCGGTTGCAAAGACCCAGTACTTC. Amino acids: CASSPSYALAVAKTQYF.

The rearrangement links TRBV19 to TRBJ1-5; no firm D call. The germline gives CDR1 LNHDA, CDR2 SQIVND (reference sequence). CDR3 length: 13 amino acids. V was clipped by 3 bases and J by 7 bases, with 10 bases between them. The CDR3 here is CASSIDLGQPQHF. Written as DNA, the CDR3 is TGTGCCAGTAGTATCGATTTAGGCCAGCCCCAGCATTTT.

The rearrangement links TRBV28 to TRBJ2-3; no definite D call. Germline values: CDR1 MDHEN, CDR2 SYDVKM. Trimming stripped 3 bases from V and 2 bases from J, with 15 bases between. The CDR3 is 16 residues long. The CDR3 coding sequence is TGTGCCAGCAGTTTTCGGCGCAGTGTCTACACAGATACGCAGTATTTT. It codes for CASSFRRSVYTDTQYF.

The chain is built from TRBV11-3 and TRBJ1-2; D gene ambiguous. CDR1 and CDR2 (germline): SGHNT, YENEEA. Between the trimmed V and J ends, which lost 3 bases and 7 bases, there was a span of 15 bases. The CDR3 has 14 residues. The CDR3 is CASSFEGRAGGYTF. The CDR3 DNA reads TGTGCCAGCAGCTTTGAAGGCCGGGCGGGTGGCTACACCTTC.

This clone came up a few times. The chain links TRBV2 to TRBJ1-6; maybe TRBD1 (6 bases). The germline CDR1 and CDR2 sequences are SNHLY and FYNNEI. Trimming removed 3 bases from V and 16 bases from J, with 16 bases in between. This CDR3 spans 13 amino acids. In nucleotides, the CDR3 is TGTGCCAGCAGTGATCGCCGACAGGCCAAGCTCCACTTT. It codes for CASSDRRQAKLHF.

This clone was seen just once. The chain has TRBV11-2 and TRBJ1-1, with D maybe TRBD1 (5 bases). Trimming stripped 0 bases from V and 1 base from J, with 15 bases between. CDR3 length: 17 amino acids. Germline V gene data show CDR1 as SGHAT and CDR2 as FQNNGV. The CDR3 region has the DNA TGTGCCAGCAGCTTAGACTCTGGCGGGGGTTGGAACACTGAAGCTTTCTTT. Protein sequence: CASSLDSGGGWNTEAFF.

The V gene is TRBV19, the J gene TRBJ1-5; no firm D call. Germline V gene lookup returns CDR1 LNHDA and CDR2 SQIVND (reference sequence). This CDR3 has 12 amino acids. Trimming stripped 4 bases from V and 2 bases from J, with 3 bases between. The CDR3 coding sequence is TGTGCCAGTAGTACGGGCAATCAGCCCCAGCATTTT. Amino acids: CASSTGNQPQHF.

CDR3 nucleotide sequence: TGTGCCAGCAGCTTAGGGGGACAGGGACATGAAAAACTGTTTTTT. It encodes CASSLGGQGHEKLFF. The chain joins TRBV11-3 to TRBJ1-4; 9 nucleotides agree with TRBD1. The CDR3 contains 15 residues. The ends lost 1 base at V and 6 bases at J; junction bases unmatched: 3. From germline, CDR1 is SGHNT and CDR2 YENEEA.

This rearrangement joins TRBV28 to TRBJ1-1; D is undetermined. Germline CDR1 is MDHEN and CDR2 is SYDVKM. V gave up 1 base and J gave up 5 bases, with 5 bases separating them. This CDR3 region has 12 residues. The CDR3 reads CASSLSQTEAFF. As DNA, the CDR3 is TGTGCCAGCAGTTTATCCCAGACTGAAGCTTTCTTT.

This chain connects TRBV21-1 to TRBJ2-3; TRBD2, as called in the table, went unchecked against the DNA. TRBV21-1 is flagged as a pseudogene. There are 19 residues in the CDR3. Written as DNA, the CDR3 is TGTGCCAGCAACCAAAAACCGGGACTAGCGGGAGGCCCCACAGATACGCAGTATTTT. Amino acids: CASNQKPGLAGGPTDTQYF.

As to this clone: Relative to the germline gene, one junction end is altered; a read error may explain this. The chain combines TRBV4-1 with TRBJ2-7, with 7 bases lining up with TRBD1. Looked up from germline, CDR1 is MGHRA and CDR2 is YSYEKL. This CDR3 has 11 residues. This chain's CDR3 is CASSRRDSVVF. CDR3 nucleotide sequence: TGCGCCAGCAGCCGTCGGGACAGCGTAGTTTTC.

This clone was observed a handful of times. The chain has TRBV6-5 and TRBJ2-7; D remains unclear. The CDR3 consists of 13 residues. V was shortened by 6 bases and J by 0 bases, with 9 bases between the two germline ends. Looked up from germline, CDR1 is MNHEY and CDR2 is SVGAGI. The CDR3 nucleotides are TGTGCCAGCAGCCCCAGGAGCTCCTACGAGCAGTACTTC. Its protein product is CASSPRSSYEQYF.

The genes are TRBV3-1 (or the pseudogene TRBV3-2) and TRBJ2-2; TRBD1 agrees at 7 bases. The J segment lost 9 bases and the V segment lost 4 bases, leaving 5 bases of the junction unmatched. In germline, CDR1 is LGHDT, CDR2 YNNKEL (reference sequence). This CDR3 region has 13 residues. For the CDR3, the DNA is TGTGCCAGCAGCCCCACAGGGGTCCGGGAGCTGTTTTTT. Protein: CASSPTGVRELFF.

V usage is TRBV11-1 and J usage is TRBJ1-1; D is unclear. Trimming took 5 bases from V and 7 from J, leaving 17 bases between them. CDR1 SGHAT and CDR2 FQDESV come from the germline V gene (reference sequence). This CDR3 spans 14 amino acids. CDR3 DNA sequence: TGTGCCAGCAGCCGGACTTTTGGAGTCAGTGAAGCTTTCTTT. Encoded protein: CASSRTFGVSEAFF.

The chain joins TRBV5-6 to TRBJ2-5; D not resolved. The CDR3 length is 16 residues. Germline-derived CDR1 and CDR2 are SGHDT and YYEEEE. The V gene lost 2 bases and the J gene lost 1 base, with 15 bases spanning the gap. The CDR3 here is CASSFFPAAIQETQYF. The DNA for the CDR3 is TGTGCCAGCAGCTTCTTCCCGGCAGCCATCCAAGAGACCCAGTACTTC.

The chain is built from TRBV5-5 and TRBJ2-5; TRBD1 matches at 8 bases. The V gene end was trimmed by 1 base and the J gene end by 5 bases; junction bases not matched to a gene: 7. Per germline, CDR1 SGHKS and CDR2 YYEKEE (reference sequence). The CDR3 has 15 amino acids. The DNA for the CDR3 is TGTGCCAGCAGCTTGTTTCTTACAGGGGGGGAGACCCAGTACTTC. It encodes CASSLFLTGGETQYF.

The CDR3 loop reads CASSQEVVGRTTYEQYF. The DNA for the CDR3 is TGCGCCAGCAGCCAAGAGGTCGTTGGACGGACGACCTACGAGCAGTACTTC. The gene calls are TRBV4-1 and TRBJ2-7; D remains unclear. Trimming left V 0 bases short and J 2 bases short, with 17 bases between. The CDR3 has 17 residues. Germline lookup yields CDR1 MGHRA and CDR2 YSYEKL.

This clone appeared a single time. This rearrangement joins TRBV11-3 to TRBJ1-1; D is unclear. CDR1 is SGHNT, CDR2 YENEEA, per germline. This CDR3 is 14 amino acids long. V was clipped by 1 base and J by 2 bases, with 8 bases between them. CDR3 in DNA: TGTGCCAGCAGCTTAGCCGGGGTAAACACTGAAGCTTTCTTT. Its protein product is CASSLAGVNTEAFF.

This clone was found once. The rearrangement joins TRBV24-1 to TRBJ2-7; D uncertain. There are 13 residues in the CDR3. Trimming removed 7 bases at V and 1 base at J, with 10 bases between. The V gene's germline CDR1 is KGHDR and CDR2 SFDVKD. The CDR3, as DNA: TGTGCCACCAGCGACCCTACTTCCTACGAGCAGTACTTC. Protein product: CATSDPTSYEQYF.

V and J are TRBV5-6 and TRBJ2-3; D remains unclear. CDR3 length equals 15 residues. Trimming removed 1 base at V and 5 bases at J, with 14 bases between. Looked up from germline, CDR1 is SGHDT and CDR2 is YYEEEE. The CDR3 loop reads CASSLLRTEQDTQYF. The CDR3 DNA reads as TGTGCCAGCAGCTTGCTTAGGACCGAGCAAGATACGCAGTATTTT.

The rearrangement uses TRBV25-1 and TRBJ2-1, with D hard to call. Germline CDR1 reads MGHDK; CDR2 reads SYGVNS. The CDR3 runs to 12 residues. V shed 3 bases and J shed 6 bases, with 6 bases lying between them. The CDR3 here is CASSDSFNEQFF. In DNA, the CDR3 is TGTGCCAGCAGTGACAGCTTCAATGAGCAGTTCTTC.

J is TRBJ2-3 and V is TRBV5-4, with a tentative D call TRBD2 (5 bases). The ends were cut back, 4 bases at V and 10 bases at J, with 10 bases in the middle. CDR1 is SGHNT and CDR2 is YYREEE in the germline V gene (reference sequence). This CDR3 is built from 11 residues. As DNA, the CDR3 is TGTGCCAGCAGCATTAGCGCGGCGCAGTATTTT. Protein: CASSISAAQYF.

The V gene is TRBV11-2, the J gene TRBJ1-2; 7 nucleotides align to TRBD1. J was trimmed by 8 bases and V by 1 base; bases with no gene match: 10. Germline CDR1 is SGHAT and CDR2 is FQNNGV. The CDR3 is made up of 15 amino acids. Here the CDR3 reads CASSLVVPGTDGYTF. The DNA of the CDR3 is TGTGCCAGCAGCTTAGTAGTTCCAGGGACAGACGGCTACACCTTC.

CDR3 loop: CASSSGWDRGNSPLHF. The CDR3 region has the DNA TGCGCCAGCAGCTCCGGATGGGACAGGGGAAATTCACCCCTCCACTTT. The chain is built from TRBV5-1 and TRBJ1-6; 10 bases align to TRBD1. Germline CDR1 and CDR2: SGHRS and YFSETQ. The trim removed 3 bases at V and 7 bases at J, leaving 7 bases unmatched. The CDR3 runs to 16 residues.